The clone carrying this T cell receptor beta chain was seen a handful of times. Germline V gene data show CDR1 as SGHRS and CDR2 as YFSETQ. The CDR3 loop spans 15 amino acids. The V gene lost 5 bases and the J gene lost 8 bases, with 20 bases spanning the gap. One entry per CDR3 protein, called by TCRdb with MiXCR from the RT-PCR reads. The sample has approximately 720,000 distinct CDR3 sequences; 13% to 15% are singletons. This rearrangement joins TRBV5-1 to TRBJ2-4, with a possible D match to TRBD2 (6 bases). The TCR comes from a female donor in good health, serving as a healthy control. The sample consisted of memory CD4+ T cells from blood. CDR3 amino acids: CASSAAGSPQDIQYF. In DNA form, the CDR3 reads TGCGCCAGCAGTGCCGCGGGATCCCCCCAAGACATTCAGTACTTC.